This TCR beta chain was documented in a study of immune evolution from preneoplasia to lung adenocarcinoma. V dropped 4 bases and J dropped 5 bases, with 19 bases sitting between them. Per germline, CDR1 SGHRS and CDR2 YFSETQ. The CDR3 has 16 residues. This clone is deemed large. Nucleic acids came from premalignant or tumor cells enriched by macro-dissection. The data were produced by immunoSEQ multiplex PCR, yet TCRdb's version contains in-frame clones alone and is incomplete. The table shows 3,500 to 4,000 clones, with around 80% occurring only once. The sequence was collected from a person aged 70 to 79 with lung adenocarcinoma. The chain couples TRBV5-1 to TRBJ2-1; possibly TRBD1 or TRBD2 for D (5 bases each). Sequenced material: FFPE minimally invasive lung adenocarcinoma tissue. In DNA form, the CDR3 reads TGCGCCAGCAGCCCGGGTAACCCAGGGACCAACAATGAGCAGTTCTTC. This codes for CASSPGNPGTNNEQFF.